This T cell receptor (beta chain) originates from a study of T-cell memory formation after mild COVID-19. Looking at the study overall: Largely donor-specific TCR clusters were found.

Study-wide results and caveats: Clones which contracted sat mainly in CM and EM if CD4+, and in EMRA if CD8+. Balance between CD4 and CD8 was seen in clones contracting day 15 to 85, and a CD4+ lean was seen in later expanders.

Between the trimmed V and J ends, which lost 6 bases and 6 bases, there was a span of 15 bases. The CDR3 totals 14 residues. The germline V gene encodes CDR1 MGHRA and CDR2 YSYEKL. Amplification by 5'RACE using constant-segment primers produced TCR alpha and TCR beta cDNA libraries that carried sample barcodes and UMIs. Each CDR3 protein is one row after TCRdb ran MiXCR on the 5' RACE reads. The table lists 150,000 to 200,000 distinct CDR3 sequences, approximately 12% of them singletons, with 3.3% in the top ten. In the case of this clonotype: Its specificity is not known.

The sequencing input was PBMCs or a T cell subset sorted from them (not recorded which). V gene TRBV4-1 combines with J gene TRBJ1-5, with D uncertain. The receptor comes from a man younger than 30 who had mild COVID-19 (a few samples of this study predate the infection). Cell type and time point are not known. CDR3 sequence: CASSDVQSGQPQHF. The DNA for the CDR3 is TGCGCCAGCAGTGATGTCCAGTCGGGTCAGCCCCAGCATTTT.